These 12 T cell receptor beta chains originate from one sample sequenced in a study of blood T cells in healthy people across ages. The use of a sample-barcoded 5' primer and a J-beta primer mix characterized a second PCR of roughly 7 to 12 cycles. TCRdb called the 5' RACE reads again in MiXCR, with one record for every CDR3 protein. The table lists hundreds of thousands of distinct CDR3 sequences, 45% to 60% of them singletons. Sample: blood. These receptors originate from a woman older than 75 in good health.

This sequence joins TRBV11-1 and TRBJ2-2; no definite D call. V was pared by 0 bases and J by 3 bases, with 8 bases between. The CDR3 sequence is 15 residues long. CDR1 and CDR2 (germline): SGHAT, FQDESV (reference sequence). CDR3 amino acids: CASSLAGYHTGELFF. The CDR3, as DNA: TGTGCCAGCAGCTTAGCGGGCTACCACACCGGGGAGCTGTTTTTT.

The chain is built from TRBV12-3 or TRBV12-4 and TRBJ1-4; D uncertain. V dropped 3 bases and J dropped 6 bases, with 11 bases sitting between them. The CDR3 consists of 14 residues. The CDR3 spells CASSLVTPDEKLFF. CDR3 bases: TGTGCCAGCAGTTTGGTTACTCCGGATGAAAAACTGTTTTTT.

The chain joins TRBV29-1 to TRBJ2-7, with D perhaps matching TRBD1 (5 bases). Germline CDR1 is SQVTM and CDR2 is ANQGSEA. The germline V and J ends were trimmed by 4 bases and 4 bases, with 11 bases remaining between them. The CDR3 is 12 amino acids. CDR3 region: CSVALRGYEQYF. As DNA, the CDR3 is TGCAGCGTTGCCCTAAGGGGATACGAGCAGTACTTC.

The chain links TRBV5-1 to TRBJ1-5; unclear D gene. CDR1 and CDR2 from the germline V gene are SGHRS and YFSETQ. The CDR3 has 15 amino acids. Between the trimmed V and J ends, which lost 1 base and 3 bases, there was a span of 11 bases. CDR3 sequence reads: CASSLPDEANQPQHF. Here the CDR3 DNA reads TGCGCCAGCAGCTTGCCTGATGAGGCCAATCAGCCCCAGCATTTT.

Note on this clonotype: With a much larger clone just one base away, this may be a read error. The CDR3 here is CGVCLRPTGTYSGANVLTF. In nucleotides, the CDR3 is TGCGGCGTGTGCCTCCGTCCGACAGGGACTTACTCTGGGGCCAACGTCCTGACTTTC. The V gene is TRBV29-1, the J gene TRBJ2-6, with TRBD1 as a possible D gene (7 bases). Germline loops: CDR1 SQVTM, CDR2 ANQGSEA. This CDR3 is built from 19 residues.

The chain is built from TRBV28 and TRBJ2-5; D tentatively reads TRBD1 or TRBD2 (5 bases each). The CDR3 runs to 15 residues. CDR1 and CDR2 from the germline V gene are MDHEN and SYDVKM. The CDR3 loop reads CASNRGAGLQETQYF. The CDR3 bases are TGTGCTAGTAATAGAGGGGCGGGTCTCCAAGAGACCCAGTACTTC. Full variable domain (missing parts from reference TRBV28 and TRBJ2-5): DVKVTQSSRYLVKRTGEKVFLECVQDMDHENMFWYRQDPGLGLRLIYFSYDVKMKEKGDIPEGYSVSREKKERFSLILESASTNQTSMYLCASNRGAGLQETQYFGPGTRLLVL.

This chain connects TRBV20-1 to TRBJ2-1; the match to TRBD2 covers 7 bases. There are 15 residues in the CDR3. Germline V gene data show CDR1 as DFQATT and CDR2 as SNEGSKA (reference sequence). V gave up 6 bases and J gave up 2 bases; unmatched junction bases: 10. Written as DNA, the CDR3 is TGCAGTGCGCGTTTCCCTAGCGGAGCCTACAATGAGCAGTTCTTC. Residues: CSARFPSGAYNEQFF.

This sequence joins TRBV28 and TRBJ2-1; weak D call: TRBD1 (6 bases). The CDR3 covers 15 residues. V lost 5 bases and J lost 2, with 13 bases in between. Germline CDR1 and CDR2: MDHEN and SYDVKM. The CDR3 nucleotides read TGTGCCAGCAGTCGCCACAGGGCTCCCTACAATGAGCAGTTCTTC. This sequence encodes CASSRHRAPYNEQFF. The full variable domain, its missing parts supplied by reference TRBV28 and TRBJ2-1, is DVKVTQSSRYLVKRTGEKVFLECVQDMDHENMFWYRQDPGLGLRLIYFSYDVKMKEKGDIPEGYSVSREKKERFSLILESASTNQTSMYLCASSRHRAPYNEQFFGPGTRLTVL.

Comments on this clonotype: One base away lies a much larger clone, so this may be a sequencing read error. This sequence joins TRBV25-1 and TRBJ2-7; 9 bases are shared with TRBD1. Germline V gene lookup returns CDR1 MGHDK and CDR2 SYGVNS. Germline trimming cut 8 bases from V and 7 bases from J; bases unmatched to any gene: 9. The CDR3 has 13 residues. The CDR3 loop reads CASRGQGNNEQYF. As DNA, the CDR3 is TGTGCCAGCCGGGGACAGGGAAACAATGAGCAGTACTTC.

Ten or more counts support this clonotype. The CDR3 bases are TGCAGCGTGGGAGAGACCCAGTACTTC. Its translation: CSVGETQYF. The chain carries TRBV29-1 and TRBJ2-5, with D unresolved. V lost 6 bases, J lost 4 bases, and 3 bases lay in between. CDR1 and CDR2 (germline): SQVTM, ANQGSEA. The CDR3 spans 9 residues.

On this clonotype: A single base separates this from a much larger clone, so it may be a read error. The genes are TRBV2 and TRBJ2-1, with 7 bases aligning to TRBD1. V shed 11 bases, J shed 0 bases, and the junction held 10 bases outside the gene matches. The germline V gene encodes CDR1 SNHLY and CDR2 FYNNEI. CDR3 length: 15 residues. CDR3 DNA sequence: TGTGCCCGCATTCTCCGGGACAGCTCCTACAATGAGCAGTTCTTC. Translating it yields CARILRDSSYNEQFF.

The chain links TRBV9 to TRBJ1-4; no clear D. V shed 3 bases and J shed 5 bases, with 8 bases lying between them. The CDR3 runs 13 residues. CDR1 and CDR2 (germline): SGDLS, YYNGEE. The CDR3 DNA is TGTGCCAGCAGCGAACAGTCAAATGAAAAACTGTTTTTT. Translated: CASSEQSNEKLFF. The full variable domain, with the rest looked up from reference TRBV9 and TRBJ1-4, is DSGVTQTPKHLITATGQRVTLRCSPRSGDLSVYWYQQSLDQGLQFLIQYYNGEERAKGNILERFSAQQFPDLHSELNLSSLELGDSALYFCASSEQSNEKLFFGSGTQLSVL.